A single sample gave rise to the 19 T cell receptor beta chains below, sequenced in a study of T cells in tuberculosis. Method: immunoSEQ multiplex PCR; TCRdb's copy keeps in-frame clones and lacks some. The sample lists more than 30,000 clones, around 86% occurring once. The time point here: new active TB diagnosis, blood taken before or within 7 days of starting treatment. The sample here was PBMCs, taken at tuberculosis diagnosis. Receptors were obtained from an adult with tuberculosis.

In DNA form, the CDR3 reads TGTGCCAGTAGTCCCCCAGCGGTTAACAATGAGCAGTTCTTC. Amino acid sequence: CASSPPAVNNEQFF. The J gene is TRBJ2-1, the V gene TRBV19, with a weak D call TRBD2 (5 bases). The V and J ends lost 5 bases and 5 bases respectively, with 13 bases between them. CDR1 is LNHDA and CDR2 is SQIVND in the germline V gene (reference sequence). CDR3 length: 14 amino acids.

The chain employs TRBV9 and TRBJ2-2; D not resolved. CDR1 SGDLS and CDR2 YYNGEE come from the germline V gene. This CDR3 region has 14 residues. Trimming left V 6 bases short and J 1 base short, with 10 bases between. CDR3 bases: TGTGCCAGCACTCCCATCGGGAACACCGGGGAGCTGTTTTTT. Its protein product is CASTPIGNTGELFF.

The gene calls are TRBV28 and TRBJ2-2, with 8 bases matching TRBD1. This CDR3 region has 18 residues. Germline V gene data show CDR1 as MDHEN and CDR2 as SYDVKM. V shed 3 bases, J shed 8 bases, and the junction held 17 bases outside the gene matches. In nucleotides, the CDR3 is TGTGCCAGCAGTTTGGGGGGTTCCCAGGGGGCGATCAGAGGGGAGCTGTTTTTT. The encoded protein is CASSLGGSQGAIRGELFF.

The chain is built from TRBV21-1 and TRBJ2-1; TRBD2 reflects the table's D call only, with no check against the DNA. TRBV21-1 constitutes a pseudogene. This CDR3 is 18 amino acids long. CDR3 bases: TGTGCCAGCAGCCACCGTGGACTAGCGGGAGGCCTCTACAATGAGCAGTTCTTC. This gives the protein CASSHRGLAGGLYNEQFF.

The genes are TRBV5-1 and TRBJ1-1, with D unresolved. Deletions cut 1 base from V and 2 bases from J, with 9 bases between. The CDR3 spans 14 residues. Germline values: CDR1 SGHRS, CDR2 YFSETQ. CDR3 sequence: CASSLTRSNTEAFF. The CDR3 bases are TGCGCCAGCAGCTTGACGAGGTCTAACACTGAAGCTTTCTTT.

The genes are TRBV5-1 and TRBJ1-2, with TRBD1 matching over 10 bases. Germline CDR1 SGHRS, CDR2 YFSETQ. Trimming at V came to 0 bases and at J to 2 bases, leaving 1 base not matched to a gene. This CDR3 contains 15 residues. CDR3 in amino acids: CASSLGQGANYGYTF. In DNA form, the CDR3 reads TGCGCCAGCAGCTTGGGACAGGGGGCAAACTATGGCTACACCTTC.

The chain couples TRBV4-1 to TRBJ1-1; D might be TRBD1 (6 bases). Germline V gene sequence: CDR1 MGHRA, CDR2 YSYEKL. V lost 4 bases to trimming and J lost 3 bases, with 12 bases between them. The CDR3 length is 14 residues. Here the CDR3 DNA reads TGCGCCAGCAGCCGGGAGACAGGCGACACTGAAGCTTTCTTT. Protein: CASSRETGDTEAFF.

V is TRBV5-1 and J is TRBJ1-2; D may be TRBD1 (6 bases). Trimming pared 2 bases from V and 2 bases from J, leaving 16 bases between. This CDR3 is 16 amino acids long. Germline values: CDR1 SGHRS, CDR2 YFSETQ. CDR3 sequence reads: CASSFILTGFNYGYTF. The CDR3 DNA reads as TGCGCCAGCAGCTTCATTTTGACAGGTTTCAACTATGGCTACACCTTC.

The V call is TRBV5-6, the J call TRBJ1-6; D might be TRBD1 (5 bases). This CDR3 contains 13 residues. The V end was cut by 0 bases, the J end by 17 bases, with 15 bases between. Germline CDR1 SGHDT, CDR2 YYEEEE. The CDR3 protein is CASSLGSQEGVHF. The CDR3 DNA reads as TGTGCCAGCAGCTTGGGGAGCCAGGAAGGGGTCCACTTT.

This chain joins TRBV28 and TRBJ1-2, with D possibly being TRBD1 (6 bases). CDR1 MDHEN and CDR2 SYDVKM come from the germline V gene. This CDR3 is 14 amino acids long. Trimming removed 3 bases at V and 8 bases at J, with 16 bases between. Written as DNA, the CDR3 is TGTGCCAGCAGTTTGCAGGGGCGCCCCGAGGGCTACACCTTC. Residues: CASSLQGRPEGYTF.

This clone has more than one count but fewer than ten. The V call is TRBV5-1, the J call TRBJ2-2, with 11 bases that match TRBD2. With 7 bases clipped from V and 1 base from J, the junction kept 6 bases outside the gene matches. CDR3 size: 16 residues. Per germline, CDR1 SGHRS and CDR2 YFSETQ. CDR3 sequence: CASVQGLAGNTGELFF. The CDR3, as DNA: TGCGCCAGCGTACAAGGACTAGCGGGGAACACCGGGGAGCTGTTTTTT.

The V and J genes are TRBV9 and TRBJ2-1; tentative D call: TRBD2 (6 bases). The V and J ends lost 0 bases and 10 bases respectively, with 14 bases between them. The V gene's germline CDR1 is SGDLS and CDR2 YYNGEE. The CDR3 runs 14 residues. In DNA form, the CDR3 reads TGTGCCAGCAGCGTAGGGGGCGAAGGGAGGGAGCAGTTCTTC. It yields the protein CASSVGGEGREQFF.

The chain recombines TRBV27 with TRBJ2-7; the match to TRBD1 covers 7 bases. Trimming at V came to 5 bases and at J to 0 bases, leaving 1 base not matched to a gene. This CDR3 comprises 13 residues. Germline values: CDR1 MNHEY, CDR2 SMNVEV (reference sequence). CDR3 sequence reads: CASSGDSSYEQYF. CDR3 DNA sequence: TGTGCCAGCAGTGGGGACAGCTCCTACGAGCAGTACTTC.

This chain connects TRBV19 to TRBJ1-2, with 8 nucleotides matching TRBD1. Germline V lookup: CDR1 LNHDA, CDR2 SQIVND (reference sequence). There are 14 residues in the CDR3. Trimming took 7 bases from V and 11 from J; bases not matched to a gene: 15. The chain's CDR3 is CASNDPTPGGLYTF. CDR3 DNA: TGTGCCAGTAACGACCCGACCCCAGGGGGCCTTTACACCTTC.

This chain uses TRBV4-2 with TRBJ2-7; 10 bases align to TRBD1. With V trimmed by 0 bases and J by 6 bases, 5 bases remained unmatched. The CDR3 is made up of 15 amino acids. CDR1 is LGHNA and CDR2 is YNFKEQ in the germline V gene. The CDR3 DNA reads as TGTGCCAGCAGCCAAGACCGACAGGGGGCGGGCGAGCAGTACTTC. It codes for CASSQDRQGAGEQYF.

By share, this clone ranks as medium-sized (0.01 to 0.1%). The rearrangement uses TRBV11-2 and TRBJ2-1; 11 positions agree with TRBD1. The CDR3 is made up of 14 amino acids. Germline V gives CDR1 SGHAT, CDR2 FQNNGV. With 5 bases clipped from V and 7 bases from J, the junction kept 4 bases outside the gene matches. The CDR3 DNA sequence: TGTGCCAGCAGCCGGACAGGGGGCAGGAATGAGCAGTTCTTC. It translates to CASSRTGGRNEQFF.

The V gene is TRBV28, the J gene TRBJ2-4, with D unclear. The germline V gene has CDR1 MDHEN and CDR2 SYDVKM. The V gene lost 2 bases and the J gene lost 5 bases, with 10 bases spanning the gap. The CDR3 sequence is 14 residues long. This CDR3 reads CASSLHSFQNIQYF. In nucleotides, the CDR3 is TGTGCCAGCAGTTTACACAGTTTCCAAAACATTCAGTACTTC.

The chain carries TRBV6-6 and TRBJ1-1; weak D call: TRBD1 (6 bases). V gave up 6 bases and J gave up 6 bases, with 14 bases separating them. Germline CDR1 and CDR2: MNHNY and SVGAGI (reference sequence). The CDR3 runs 13 residues. CDR3 sequence reads: CASSPPEGAEAFF. CDR3 DNA sequence: TGTGCCAGCAGCCCTCCCGAGGGGGCTGAAGCTTTCTTT.

In this sample, this clone turned up once. The genes are TRBV27 and TRBJ2-3; TRBD2 agrees at 9 bases. Germline values: CDR1 MNHEY, CDR2 SMNVEV (reference sequence). There are 16 residues in the CDR3. The V gene end was trimmed by 5 bases and the J gene end by 1 base; junction bases not matched to a gene: 7. The CDR3 region is CASSLLAGEGTDTQYF. Here the CDR3 DNA reads TGTGCCAGCAGTCTATTAGCGGGAGAGGGCACAGATACGCAGTATTTT.